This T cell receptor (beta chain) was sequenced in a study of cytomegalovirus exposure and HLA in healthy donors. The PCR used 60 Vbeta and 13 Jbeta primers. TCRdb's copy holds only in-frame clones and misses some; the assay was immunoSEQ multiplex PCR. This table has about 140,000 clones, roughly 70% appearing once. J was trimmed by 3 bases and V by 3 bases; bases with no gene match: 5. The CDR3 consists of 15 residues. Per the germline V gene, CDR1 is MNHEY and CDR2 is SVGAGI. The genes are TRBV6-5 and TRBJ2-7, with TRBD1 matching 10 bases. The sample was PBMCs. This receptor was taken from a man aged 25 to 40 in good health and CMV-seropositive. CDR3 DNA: TGTGCCAGCAGTTATTTCAGGGACAGGGGCTACGAGCAGTACTTC. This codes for CASSYFRDRGYEQYF.